Detailed here is one T cell receptor beta chain. The antigen is undetermined. This entry is derived from a study of CD8 T cells in ankylosing spondylitis. Study-level results: Disease-associated clones were CD8+ and fairly uncommon in peripheral blood. As reported, disease-linked clones showed significant enrichment in matched ankylosing spondylitis synovial fluid. In ankylosing spondylitis blood, a motif of roughly 8 highly homologous TCR beta variants appeared characteristic.

V shed 5 bases, J shed 3 bases, and the junction held 4 bases outside the gene matches. Germline V gene lookup returns CDR1 SGHNT and CDR2 YENEEA. CDR3 length: 15 residues. A quantitative 5'-RACE method, one with molecular barcodes, was used to make TCR beta libraries. TCRdb independently ran MiXCR on the 5' RACE reads; one entry per CDR3 protein. The sample lists about 460,000 distinct CDR3 sequences; about 5.2% were seen once. This TCR was sampled from a male donor with ankylosing spondylitis. Sequencing input: blood, either unsorted or a sorted T cell fraction (not recorded which). J is TRBJ2-1 and V is TRBV11-3; TRBD1 matches 10 bases. CDR3 residues: CASSPTGGDYNEQFF. The CDR3, as DNA: TGTGCCAGCAGCCCGACAGGGGGCGACTACAATGAGCAGTTCTTC.